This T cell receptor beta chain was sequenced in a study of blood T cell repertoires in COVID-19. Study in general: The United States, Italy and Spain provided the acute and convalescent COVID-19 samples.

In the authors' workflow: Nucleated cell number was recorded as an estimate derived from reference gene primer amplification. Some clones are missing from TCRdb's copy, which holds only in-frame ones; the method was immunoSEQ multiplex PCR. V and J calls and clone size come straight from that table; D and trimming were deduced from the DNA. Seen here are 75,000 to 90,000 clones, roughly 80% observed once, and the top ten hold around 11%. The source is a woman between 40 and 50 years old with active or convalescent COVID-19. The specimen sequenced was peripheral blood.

In DNA, the CDR3 is TGTGCCAGCAGTTTAGTACCAGGGGGTCTGGAAGCTTTCTTT. It codes for CASSLVPGGLEAFF. The chain uses TRBV28 and TRBJ1-1; 7 bases are a match to TRBD1. The CDR3 loop spans 14 amino acids. Germline values: CDR1 MDHEN, CDR2 SYDVKM. V dropped 2 bases and J dropped 8; count of bases not matched to a gene: 8.